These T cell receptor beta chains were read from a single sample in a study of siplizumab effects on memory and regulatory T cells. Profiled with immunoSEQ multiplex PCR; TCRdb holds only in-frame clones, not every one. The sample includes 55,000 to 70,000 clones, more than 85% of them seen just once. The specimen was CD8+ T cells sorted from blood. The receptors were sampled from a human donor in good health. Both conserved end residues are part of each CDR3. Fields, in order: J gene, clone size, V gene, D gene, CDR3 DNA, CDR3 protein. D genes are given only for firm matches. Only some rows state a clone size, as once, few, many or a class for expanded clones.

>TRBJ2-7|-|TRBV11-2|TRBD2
TGTGCCAGCAGCCAGGACACCCTAGCGGGAGGGATCAACGAGCAGTACTTC
CASSQDTLAGGINEQYF
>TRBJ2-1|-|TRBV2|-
TGTGCCAGCAGTGACACCTTTTTTGAGCAGTTCTTC
CASSDTFFEQFF
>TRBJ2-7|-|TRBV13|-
TGTGCCAGCAGCTTAAGAGGGATCGAGCAGTACTTC
CASSLRGIEQYF
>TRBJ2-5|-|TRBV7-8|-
TGTGCCACTAAGGAGTCGCAGGGGGAGACCCAGTACTTC
CATKESQGETQYF
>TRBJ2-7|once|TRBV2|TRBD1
TGTGCCAGCAGTGATACCGGGACAGGGGCCTACGAGCAGTACTTC
CASSDTGTGAYEQYF
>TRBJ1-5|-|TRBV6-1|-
TGTGCCAGCAGTGAAGGGTGGGTTCAGCCCCAGCATTTT
CASSEGWVQPQHF
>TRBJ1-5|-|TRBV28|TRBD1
TGTGCCAGCAGTCTGGACAGGGCGCATCAGCCCCAGCATTTT
CASSLDRAHQPQHF
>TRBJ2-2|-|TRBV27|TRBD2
TGTGCCAGCAGTTCCCGACTAGCGGGAAACACCGGGGAGCTGTTTTTT
CASSSRLAGNTGELFF
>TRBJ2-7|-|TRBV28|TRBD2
TGTGCCAGCAGTTTACCGGCGGGAGTGGGAGAGCAGTACTTC
CASSLPAGVGEQYF
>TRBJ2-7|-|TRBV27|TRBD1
TGTGCCAGCAGTCCAACAGGGGGCCTCTACGAGCAGTACTTC
CASSPTGGLYEQYF
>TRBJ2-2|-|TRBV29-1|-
TGCAGCACCGAGGGCCCCACCGGGGAGCTGTTTTTT
CSTEGPTGELFF
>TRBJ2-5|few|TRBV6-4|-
TGTGCCAGCAGCAAGGGGGCAGGGGGAGGAGAGACCCAGTACTTC
CASSKGAGGGETQYF
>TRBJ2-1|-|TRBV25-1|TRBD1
TGTGCCAGCAGTGAAGACAGGGCCTACAATGAGCAGTTCTTC
CASSEDRAYNEQFF
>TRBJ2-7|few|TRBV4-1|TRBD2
TGCGCCAGCAGCGTCCGACTAGCGGGGGTTTCCGAGCAGTACTTC
CASSVRLAGVSEQYF
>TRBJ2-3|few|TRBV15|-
TGTGCCACCAGCAGTCGGGGGCACTCGATGACAGATACGCAGTATTTT
CATSSRGHSMTDTQYF
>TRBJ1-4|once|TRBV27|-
TGTGCCAGCAGTGGACCCGCAACTAATGAAAAACTGTTTTTT
CASSGPATNEKLFF
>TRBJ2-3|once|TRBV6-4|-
TGTGCCAGCAGTGAAACCAGCTACCGCACAGATACGCAGTATTTT
CASSETSYRTDTQYF
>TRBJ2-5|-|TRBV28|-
TGTGCCAGCAGCCCCGCGGACGGGAGTTTTAACCAAGAGACCCAGTACTTC
CASSPADGSFNQETQYF
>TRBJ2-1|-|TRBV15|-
TGTGCCACCAGCAGAGATCTGTCGAGCTCCTACAATGAGCAGTTCTTC
CATSRDLSSSYNEQFF
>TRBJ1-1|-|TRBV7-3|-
TGTGCCAGCAGCTCTTACGGGGGTACTGAAGCTTTCTTT
CASSSYGGTEAFF
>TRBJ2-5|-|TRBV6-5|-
TGTGCCAGCAGTCCGGGGGAGACCCAGTACTTC
CASSPGETQYF
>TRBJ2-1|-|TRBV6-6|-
TGTGCCAGCAGCCTCACAGGCAGCTCCTACAATGAGCAGTTCTTC
CASSLTGSSYNEQFF
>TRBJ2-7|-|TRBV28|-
TGTGCCAGCAGTTATGGCAGGTCGTCGCAGTACTTC
CASSYGRSSQYF
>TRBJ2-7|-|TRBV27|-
TGTGCCAGCAGTTTGGGGGCTAGCCCGCACTACGAGCAGTACTTC
CASSLGASPHYEQYF
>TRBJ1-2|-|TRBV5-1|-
TGCGCCAGCAGCTTGGAAGGGGGCTATGGCTACACCTTC
CASSLEGGYGYTF
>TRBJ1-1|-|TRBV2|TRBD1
TGTGCCAGCAGACAGGGGGATGAACTGAACACTGAAGCTTTCTTT
CASRQGDELNTEAFF
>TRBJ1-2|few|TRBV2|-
TGTGCCAGCAGTGTTGGACAAAACTATGGCTACACCTTC
CASSVGQNYGYTF
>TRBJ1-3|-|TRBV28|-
TGTGCCAGCACCCTTCGTGGCGGGGACACCATATATTTT
CASTLRGGDTIYF
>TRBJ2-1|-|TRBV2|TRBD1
TGTGCCAGCAGTGAAGGGACAGGGGGCTACTACAATGAGCAGTTCTTC
CASSEGTGGYYNEQFF